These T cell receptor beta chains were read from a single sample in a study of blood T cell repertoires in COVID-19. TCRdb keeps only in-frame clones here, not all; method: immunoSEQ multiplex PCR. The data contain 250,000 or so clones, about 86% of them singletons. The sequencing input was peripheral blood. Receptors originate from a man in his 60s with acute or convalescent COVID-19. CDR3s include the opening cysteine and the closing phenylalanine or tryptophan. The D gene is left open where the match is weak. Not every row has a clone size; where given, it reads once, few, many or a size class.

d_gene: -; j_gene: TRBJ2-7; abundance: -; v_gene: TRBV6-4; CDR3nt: TGTGCCAGCAGTGACGGTCTTTTCAGCTCCTACGAGCAGTACTTC; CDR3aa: CASSDGLFSSYEQYF
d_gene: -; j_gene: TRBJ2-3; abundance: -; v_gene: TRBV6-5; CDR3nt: TGTGCCAGCAGTTACGGCCTCCACACAGATACGCAGTATTTT; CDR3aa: CASSYGLHTDTQYF
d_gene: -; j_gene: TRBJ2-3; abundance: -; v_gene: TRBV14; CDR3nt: TGTGCCAGCAGCATCGAGGGATCAACGCAGTATTTT; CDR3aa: CASSIEGSTQYF
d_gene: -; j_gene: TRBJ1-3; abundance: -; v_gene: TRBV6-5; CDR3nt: TGTGCCAGCAGTTACTCTCCCGGGGTCTCTGGAAACACCATATATTTT; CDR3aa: CASSYSPGVSGNTIYF
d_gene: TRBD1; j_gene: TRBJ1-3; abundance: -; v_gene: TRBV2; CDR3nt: TGTGCCGGCAGACAGGGGAGCTCTGGAAACACCATATATTTT; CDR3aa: CAGRQGSSGNTIYF
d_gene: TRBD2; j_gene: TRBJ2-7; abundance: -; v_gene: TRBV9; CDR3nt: TGTGCCAGCAGCGCTCCCGGGACTAGCGCCGAGCAGTACTTC; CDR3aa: CASSAPGTSAEQYF
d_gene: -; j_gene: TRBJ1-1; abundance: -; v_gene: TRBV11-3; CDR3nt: TGTGCCAGCAGCTTAGATCAGGGAATGAACACTGAAGCTTTCTTT; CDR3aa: CASSLDQGMNTEAFF
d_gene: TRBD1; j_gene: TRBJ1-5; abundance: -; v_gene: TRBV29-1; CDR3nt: TGCAGCGTCCGGGACAGTAATCAGCCCCAGCATTTT; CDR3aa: CSVRDSNQPQHF
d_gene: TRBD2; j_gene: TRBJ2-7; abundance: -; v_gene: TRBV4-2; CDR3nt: TGTGCCAGCAGCCAGGAACTAGCGGGAGGCCCCTACGAGCAGTACTTC; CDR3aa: CASSQELAGGPYEQYF
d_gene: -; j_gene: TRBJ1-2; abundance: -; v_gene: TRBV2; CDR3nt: TGTGCCAGCAGTGTGGGGGCGGACTATGGCTACACCTTC; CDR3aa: CASSVGADYGYTF
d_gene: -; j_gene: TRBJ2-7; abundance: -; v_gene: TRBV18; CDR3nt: TGTGCCAGCTCACCACAGGGCAGGGACTACGAGCAGTACTTC; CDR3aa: CASSPQGRDYEQYF
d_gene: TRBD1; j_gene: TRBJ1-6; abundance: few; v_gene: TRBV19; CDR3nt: TGTGCCAGTAGGGAAAGGACAGGCGAGTCACCCCTCCACTTT; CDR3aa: CASRERTGESPLHF
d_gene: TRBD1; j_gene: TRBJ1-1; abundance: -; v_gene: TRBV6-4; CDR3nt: TGTGCCAGCAGTGCGGACAGGGAGAACACTGAAGCTTTCTTT; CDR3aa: CASSADRENTEAFF
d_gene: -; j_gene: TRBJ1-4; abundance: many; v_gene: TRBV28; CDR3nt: TGTGCCAGCAGCCGACCCGGCGGGACTAATGAAAAACTGTTTTTT; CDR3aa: CASSRPGGTNEKLFF
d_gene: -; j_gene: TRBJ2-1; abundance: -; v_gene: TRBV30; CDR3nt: TGTGCCTGGACGTATGCGGGAATAGGCAATGAGCAGTTCTTC; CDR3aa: CAWTYAGIGNEQFF
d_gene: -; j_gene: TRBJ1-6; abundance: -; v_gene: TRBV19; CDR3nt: TGTGCCAGTAGTATACAGCGGGTTGGGAATTCACCCCTCCACTTT; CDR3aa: CASSIQRVGNSPLHF
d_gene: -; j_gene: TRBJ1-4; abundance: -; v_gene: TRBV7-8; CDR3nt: TGTGCCAGCAGCTTAGCTACTGAGGGTGAAAAACTGTTTTTT; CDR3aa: CASSLATEGEKLFF
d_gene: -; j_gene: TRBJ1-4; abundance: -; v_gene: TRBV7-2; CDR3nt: TGTGCCAGCAGCTTAGTACTAACCGAAAAACTGTTTTTT; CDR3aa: CASSLVLTEKLFF
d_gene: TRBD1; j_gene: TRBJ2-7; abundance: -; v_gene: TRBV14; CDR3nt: TGTGCCAGCAGCCAATTCGGGACAGGGTACGAGCAGTACTTC; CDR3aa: CASSQFGTGYEQYF
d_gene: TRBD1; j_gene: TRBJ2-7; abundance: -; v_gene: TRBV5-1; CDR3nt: TGCGCCAGCAGCCGGGACAGGGTCTACGAGCAGTACTTC; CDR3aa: CASSRDRVYEQYF
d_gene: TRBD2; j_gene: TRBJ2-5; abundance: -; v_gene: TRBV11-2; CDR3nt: TGTGCCAGCAGCTCCCAGGGTCGACTAGCGGGAGGCCCGGGAGAGACCCAGTACTTC; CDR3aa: CASSSQGRLAGGPGETQYF
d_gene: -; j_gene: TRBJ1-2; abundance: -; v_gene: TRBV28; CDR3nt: TGTGCCAGCGGCTTTCTGGGGAGGGCGAACTATGGCTACACCTTC; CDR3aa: CASGFLGRANYGYTF
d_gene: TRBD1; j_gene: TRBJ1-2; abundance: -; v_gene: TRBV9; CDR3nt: TGTGCCAGCAGCTTGACAGGGGGATCCCTTATCAGCTATGGCTACACCTTC; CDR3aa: CASSLTGGSLISYGYTF
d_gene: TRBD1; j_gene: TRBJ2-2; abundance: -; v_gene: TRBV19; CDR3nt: TGTGCCAGTACCCGACAGGGCGCATCAAACACCGGGGAGCTGTTTTTT; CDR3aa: CASTRQGASNTGELFF
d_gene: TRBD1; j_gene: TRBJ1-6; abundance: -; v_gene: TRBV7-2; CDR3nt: TGTGCCAGCAGCCCCCAGGGACAGGTGTTCTATAATTCACCCCTCCACTTT; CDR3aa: CASSPQGQVFYNSPLHF
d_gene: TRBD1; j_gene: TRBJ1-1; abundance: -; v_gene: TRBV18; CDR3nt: TGTGCCAGCTCACCGGAGGGGGCGACTGAAGCTTTCTTT; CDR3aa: CASSPEGATEAFF
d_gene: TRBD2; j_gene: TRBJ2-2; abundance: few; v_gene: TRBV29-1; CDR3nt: TGCAGCGCTTCGGGACTAGCGGGCTACACCGGGGAGCTGTTTTTT; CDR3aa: CSASGLAGYTGELFF
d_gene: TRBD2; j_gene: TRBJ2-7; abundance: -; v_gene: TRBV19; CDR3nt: TGTGCCAGTAGTCCCCCTCCGACTAGCGGGAGTTACGAGCAGTACTTC; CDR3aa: CASSPPPTSGSYEQYF
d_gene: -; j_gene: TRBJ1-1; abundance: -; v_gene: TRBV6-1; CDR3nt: TGTGCCAGCAGTGAACAGGGCGCCGACTTTGAAGCTTTCTTT; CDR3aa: CASSEQGADFEAFF
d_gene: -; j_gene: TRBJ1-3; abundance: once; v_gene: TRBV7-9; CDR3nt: TGTGCCAGCAGCTTAGGGGACACTGGAAACACCATATATTTT; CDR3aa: CASSLGDTGNTIYF
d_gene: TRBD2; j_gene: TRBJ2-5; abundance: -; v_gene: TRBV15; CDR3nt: TGTGCCACCAGCATTAGCGGGGAGACCCAGTACTTC; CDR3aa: CATSISGETQYF
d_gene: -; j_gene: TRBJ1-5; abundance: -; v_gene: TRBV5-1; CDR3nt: TGCGCCAGCAGCTTAGACACGGGGAATCAGCCCCAGCATTTT; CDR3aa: CASSLDTGNQPQHF
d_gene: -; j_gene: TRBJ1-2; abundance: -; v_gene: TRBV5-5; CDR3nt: TGTGCCAGCAGCGCGGACAGCGAAGCTAACTATGGCTACACCTTC; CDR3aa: CASSADSEANYGYTF
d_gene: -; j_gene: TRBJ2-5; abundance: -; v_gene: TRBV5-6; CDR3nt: TGTGCCAGCAGCTTGGATGAGGGAGTTCGGGAGACCCAGTACTTC; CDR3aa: CASSLDEGVRETQYF
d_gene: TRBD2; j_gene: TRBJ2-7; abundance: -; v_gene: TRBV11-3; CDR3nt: TGTGCCAGCAGCTTAGTTCTTGGACTAGCGGGAGGGGTCCACGAGCAGTACTTC; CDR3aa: CASSLVLGLAGGVHEQYF
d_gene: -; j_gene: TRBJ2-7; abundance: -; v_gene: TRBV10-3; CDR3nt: TGTGCCATCGAGGGAGCGTCAGGCGAGCAGTACTTC; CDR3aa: CAIEGASGEQYF
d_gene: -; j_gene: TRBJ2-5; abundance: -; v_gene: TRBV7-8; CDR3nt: TGTGCCAGCACCTTGAGGGTCCCAGAGACCCAGTACTTC; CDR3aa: CASTLRVPETQYF
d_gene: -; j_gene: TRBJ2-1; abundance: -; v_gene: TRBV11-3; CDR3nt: TGTGCCAGCAGTAGTAGTTCCTACAATGAGCAGTTCTTC; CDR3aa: CASSSSSYNEQFF
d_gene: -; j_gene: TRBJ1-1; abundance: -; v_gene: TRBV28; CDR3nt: TGTGCCAGTGGGCCCGCTGAAGCTTTCTTT; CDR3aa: CASGPAEAFF
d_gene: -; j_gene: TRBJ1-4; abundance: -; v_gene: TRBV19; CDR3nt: TGTGCCAGTAGTATGCGGGGGGCAGCAACTAATGAAAAACTGTTTTTT; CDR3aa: CASSMRGAATNEKLFF
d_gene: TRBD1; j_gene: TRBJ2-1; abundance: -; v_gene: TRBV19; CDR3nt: TGTGCCAGTAGTGCCGGGACAGGGAGCGATGAGCAGTTCTTC; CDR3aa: CASSAGTGSDEQFF